The 11 T cell receptor beta chains reported below all come from one sample, sequenced in a study of T cells in Graves' hyperthyroidism and ophthalmopathy. Amplified regions were TCR beta CDR3 sequences from RNA transcripts. HTBI primers were the set used in a first-round RT-PCR of the TCR CDR3. Via MiXCR, TCRdb re-called the multiplex PCR reads, giving one row per CDR3 protein. The profile covers about 600,000 distinct CDR3 sequences, with about a sixth appearing a single time and around 3.5% taken by the ten largest. The sequenced sample consisted of blood. The receptors come from a woman aged 40 to 50 with Graves' ophthalmopathy.

This clonotype was seen ten or more times. The CDR3 bases are TGCAGTACGCGGCTAGCGGGACCCAATGAGCAGTTCTTC. Protein sequence: CSTRLAGPNEQFF. The chain is built from TRBV20-1 and TRBJ2-1; the match to TRBD2 covers 9 bases. Germline trimming cut 8 bases from V and 6 bases from J; bases unmatched to any gene: 8. Germline loops: CDR1 DFQATT, CDR2 SNEGSKA (reference sequence). CDR3 length: 13 residues.

This clonotype has just a few counts. J is TRBJ1-2 and V is TRBV2; D gene unclear. The V end was cut by 6 bases, the J end by 4 bases, with 15 bases between. The length of the CDR3 is 14 residues. Germline CDR1 and CDR2: SNHLY and FYNNEI. The CDR3 loop is CASSANGQLYGYTF. CDR3 DNA sequence: TGTGCCAGCAGCGCAAATGGCCAACTCTATGGCTACACCTTC.

This clonotype was recorded many times. The CDR3 spells CSASYSGRDYNEQFF. The CDR3 DNA is TGCAGTGCTAGTTATAGCGGGAGGGATTACAATGAGCAGTTCTTC. V is TRBV20-1 and J is TRBJ2-1; 11 positions match TRBD2. Germline V gene lookup returns CDR1 DFQATT and CDR2 SNEGSKA (reference sequence). Germline trimming cut 3 bases from V and 4 bases from J; bases unmatched to any gene: 5. This CDR3 region has 15 residues.

A remark on this clonotype: A clone one base away is much larger, so this may be a read error. The V and J genes are TRBV10-3 and TRBJ2-1; D gene unclear. The CDR3 is 15 residues long. The V end lost 4 bases, the J end lost 10 bases, and 20 bases lay between the germline ends. Germline CDR1 is ENHRY and CDR2 is SYGVKD. The CDR3 is CAISGFDSRFGEQFF. For the CDR3, the DNA is TGTGCCATCAGTGGGTTCGACTCACGGTTTGGCGAGCAGTTCTTC.

The gene calls are TRBV29-1 and TRBJ2-3; no clear D. Per the germline V gene, CDR1 is SQVTM and CDR2 is ANQGSEA. The CDR3 totals 13 residues. CDR3 sequence: CSLLDPSTDTQYF. Here the CDR3 DNA reads TGCAGTTTATTAGACCCTAGCACAGATACGCAGTATTTT.

This clonotype was detected ten times or more. The V and J genes are TRBV5-1 and TRBJ2-3; 14 bases map to TRBD2. The junction had 5 bases not matched to a gene; V was cut back by 0 bases and J by 5 bases. The CDR3 extends over 17 amino acids. The germline V gene encodes CDR1 SGHRS and CDR2 YFSETQ. In DNA form, the CDR3 reads TGCGCCAGCAGCTTGGGACTAGCGGGAGGGCCTCTAGATACGCAGTATTTT. Encoded protein: CASSLGLAGGPLDTQYF. The variable domain in full, completed from reference TRBV5-1 and TRBJ2-3, reads KAGVTQTPRYLIKTRGQQVTLSCSPISGHRSVSWYQQTPGQGLQFLFEYFSETQRNKGNFPGRFSGRQFSNSRSEMNVSTLELGDSALYLCASSLGLAGGPLDTQYFGPGTRLTVL.

This clonotype has a count of ten or more. The chain uses TRBV6-1 and TRBJ1-1; the D gene is possibly TRBD1 (5 bases). The V gene lost 7 bases and the J gene lost 0 bases, with 9 bases spanning the gap. This CDR3 region has 13 residues. Germline values: CDR1 MNHNS, CDR2 SASEGT. CDR3 residues: CASTKTVNTEAFF. The CDR3 region has the DNA TGTGCCAGCACCAAGACAGTGAACACTGAAGCTTTCTTT.

This clonotype was counted ten times or more. The V gene is TRBV12-3 or TRBV12-4, the J gene TRBJ1-2; unclear D gene. V was pared by 4 bases and J by 2 bases, with 8 bases between. This CDR3 is built from 13 residues. In DNA, the CDR3 is TGTGCCAGCAGTTCTACAGTCAACTATGGCTACACCTTC. This codes for CASSSTVNYGYTF.

This rearrangement joins TRBV7-9 to TRBJ2-1; D remains unclear. The germline V gene has CDR1 SEHNR and CDR2 FQNEAQ (reference sequence). Between the trimmed V and J ends, which lost 2 bases and 2 bases, there was a span of 10 bases. The CDR3 extends over 15 amino acids. CDR3 sequence (DNA): TGTGCCAGCAGCTTACTGCGGAGTGCCTACAATGAGCAGTTCTTC. Amino acid sequence: CASSLLRSAYNEQFF.

This clonotype has just a few counts. This chain links TRBV5-4 with TRBJ1-1; 9 bases line up with TRBD1. Trimming took 2 bases from V and 4 from J; bases not matched to a gene: 3. The CDR3 loop spans 14 amino acids. The germline V gene encodes CDR1 SGHNT and CDR2 YYREEE (reference sequence). CDR3 protein: CASSFDRGGTEAFF. Here the CDR3 DNA reads TGTGCCAGCAGCTTTGACAGGGGGGGCACTGAAGCTTTCTTT. The full variable domain, in which reference TRBV5-4 and TRBJ1-1 provide the parts outside the CDR3, is ETGVTQSPTHLIKTRGQQVTLRCSSQSGHNTVSWYQQALGQGPQFIFQYYREEENGRGNFPPRFSGLQFPNYSSELNVNALELDDSALYLCASSFDRGGTEAFFGQGTRLTVV.

Ten or more counts support this clonotype. The V call is TRBV5-1, the J call TRBJ2-1; 12 bases are shared with TRBD2. The ends lost 0 bases at V and 8 bases at J; junction bases unmatched: 3. This CDR3 is 15 amino acids long. Germline values: CDR1 SGHRS, CDR2 YFSETQ. CDR3 nucleotide sequence: TGCGCCAGCAGCTTGGCCCTAGCGGGAGGGGATGAGCAGTTCTTC. Translating gives CASSLALAGGDEQFF.